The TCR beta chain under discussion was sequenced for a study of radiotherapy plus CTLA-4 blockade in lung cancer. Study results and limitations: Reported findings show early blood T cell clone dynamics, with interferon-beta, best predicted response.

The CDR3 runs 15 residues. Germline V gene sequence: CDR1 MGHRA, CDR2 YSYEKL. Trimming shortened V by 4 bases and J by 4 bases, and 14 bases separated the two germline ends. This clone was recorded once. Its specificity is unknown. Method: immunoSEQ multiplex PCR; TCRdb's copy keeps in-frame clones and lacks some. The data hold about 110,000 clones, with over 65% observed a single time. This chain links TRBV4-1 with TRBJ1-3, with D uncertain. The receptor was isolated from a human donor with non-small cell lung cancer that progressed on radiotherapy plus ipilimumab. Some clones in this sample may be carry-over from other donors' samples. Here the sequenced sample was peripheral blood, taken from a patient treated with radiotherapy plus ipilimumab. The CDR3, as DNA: TGCGCCAGCAGCCCGCCGTCCGTGGAGGGAAACACCATATATTTT. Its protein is CASSPPSVEGNTIYF.